This TCR beta chain was recorded in a study of OX40 agonist ivuxolimab in advanced cancers. Blood was sampled at baseline, cycle 4 day 1, and cycle 7 day 1. TCRdb's copy holds only in-frame clones and misses some; the assay was immunoSEQ multiplex PCR. The table has tens of thousands of clones, just over 90% seen once. Germline CDR1 MNHNY, CDR2 SVGAGI (reference sequence). The V gene lost 8 bases and the J gene lost 1 base, with 6 bases spanning the gap. The CDR3 is 11 amino acids. The chain couples TRBV6-6 to TRBJ2-7, with D possibly TRBD2 on 5 matching bases. Specimen: CD4+ or CD8+ T cells sorted from blood, collected in a trial of the OX40 agonist ivuxolimab. The clonotype was recovered from an adult with an advanced solid tumor such as melanoma, head and neck, liver or kidney cancer. CDR3 loop: CASSGSYEQYF. CDR3 DNA sequence: TGTGCCAGCTCGGGGTCCTACGAGCAGTACTTC.